This T cell receptor beta chain was sequenced for a study of OX40 agonist ivuxolimab in advanced cancers. At baseline, cycle 4 day 1, and cycle 7 day 1, blood was sampled. This clone was seen only a few times. The target antigen is unknown. The CDR3 runs 14 residues. The V gene's germline CDR1 is LNHDA and CDR2 SQIVND (reference sequence). Trimming stripped 3 bases from V and 0 bases from J, with 9 bases between. Sequenced by immunoSEQ multiplex PCR; TCRdb stores in-frame clones only, minus some. The profile covers 53,000 or so clones, with approximately 79% appearing a single time and roughly 2.5% taken by the ten largest. Study results and limitations: There were, on average, more expanded clones in CD8+ T cells than in CD4+.

The sequence was collected from an adult with an advanced solid tumor such as melanoma, head and neck, liver or kidney cancer. The gene calls are TRBV19 and TRBJ2-7; D not resolved. The sample consisted of CD4+ or CD8+ T cells sorted from blood, taken in a trial of the OX40 agonist ivuxolimab. The CDR3 spells CASSISTDSYEQYF. The CDR3 coding sequence is TGTGCCAGTAGTATCTCAACAGACTCCTACGAGCAGTACTTC.